The clone carrying this TCR beta chain has a single count. The antigen remains undetermined. Produced via immunoSEQ multiplex PCR; TCRdb's table is partial and in-frame only. The table has around 2.5 million clones, approximately 93% seen once; the top ten hold roughly 0.39%. The CDR3 has 17 amino acids. Between the trimmed V and J ends, which lost 0 bases and 0 bases, there was a span of 11 bases. Germline assignment: CDR1 LNHNV and CDR2 YYDKDF (reference sequence). This sample stems from a study of shared clonotypes between healthy human individuals. Study context: Per donor, CD8 memory used one plate, CD8 naive used two, CD4 memory used three and CD4 naive used three. Study findings and constraints: Tissues were not sampled, only blood, and their repertoires likely differ.

Only Caucasian adults living in Nashville, Tennessee served as donors. CD45RA+ naive and CD45RA-negative memory subsets were separated from CD4+ cells. The chain links TRBV15 to TRBJ2-2; D not resolved. Material for sequencing was naive CD4+ T cells from PBMCs. Subset indicated: CD45RA+ positively selected. The clonotype comes from a man aged 18 to 29 in good health. Some clones in this sample may be carry-over from other donors' samples. Written as DNA, the CDR3 is TGTGCCACCAGCAGAGATCAGTCGCAGGCGAACACCGGGGAGCTGTTTTTT. This encodes CATSRDQSQANTGELFF. Full variable domain (remainder filled in from reference TRBV15 and TRBJ2-2): DAMVIQNPRYQVTQFGKPVTLSCSQTLNHNVMYWYQQKSSQAPKLLFHYYDKDFNNEADTPDNFQSRRPNTSFCFLDIRSPGLGDTAMYLCATSRDQSQANTGELFFGEGSRLTVL.